Listed here are 20 T cell receptor beta chains from one sample, sequenced in a study of breast tumors, draining lymph nodes, adjacent tissues. The lymph nodes were axillary draining lymph nodes from breast cancer patients. One entry per CDR3 protein results from TCRdb running MiXCR on the multiplex PCR reads. The table lists about 140,000 distinct CDR3 sequences, about 30% of them singletons. Specimen: axillary lymph node tissue. These receptors were obtained from a female donor with breast cancer. Some clones in this sample may be carry-over from other donors' samples.

A note on this clonotype: A read error may account for a junction end that differs from germline. The rearrangement joins TRBV6-5 to TRBJ1-2; D not certain. The CDR3 has 13 amino acids. Germline V gene data show CDR1 as MNHEY and CDR2 as SVGAGI. The CDR3 sequence is CASSHSGYGGYTF. In nucleotides, the CDR3 is TGTGCCAGCAGTCACTCAGGCTACGGGGGCTACACCTTC.

About this clonotype: The CDR3 does not close with the conserved phenylalanine or tryptophan, likely indicating a read error. The chain recombines TRBV7-2 with TRBJ2-5; 9 positions agree with TRBD2. The CDR3 totals 11 residues. Trimming at V came to 3 bases and at J to 11 bases, leaving 1 base not matched to a gene. Germline CDR1 SGHTA, CDR2 FQGNSA. For the CDR3, the DNA is TGTGCCAGCAGCTTCAGCGGGGGGCAGTACACC. Translating it yields CASSFSGGQYT.

Ten or more counts support this clonotype. The rearrangement links TRBV9 to TRBJ2-7; D not certain. In germline, CDR1 is SGDLS, CDR2 YYNGEE. V lost 0 bases and J lost 4, with 11 bases in between. The CDR3 has 14 residues. CDR3 amino acids: CASSVEGSIYEQYF. The CDR3 DNA is TGTGCCAGCAGCGTAGAGGGCAGCATATACGAGCAGTACTTC. The complete variable domain, with remaining parts taken from reference TRBV9 and TRBJ2-7, reads DSGVTQTPKHLITATGQRVTLRCSPRSGDLSVYWYQQSLDQGLQFLIQYYNGEERAKGNILERFSAQQFPDLHSELNLSSLELGDSALYFCASSVEGSIYEQYFGPGTRLTVT.

This clonotype has a count of ten or more. The rearrangement uses TRBV5-6 and TRBJ2-3; D is unclear. The V end was cut by 1 base, the J end by 5 bases, with 11 bases between. Looked up from germline, CDR1 is SGHDT and CDR2 is YYEEEE. The CDR3 extends over 14 amino acids. CDR3 coding DNA: TGTGCCAGCAGCTTGAATAGGATTGAAGATACGCAGTATTTT. Translation: CASSLNRIEDTQYF.

In its sample, this clonotype was seen many times. The chain's CDR3 is CASSEAGAGVSTNEKLFF. CDR3 bases: TGTGCCAGCAGTGAAGCGGGGGCAGGGGTTTCAACTAATGAAAAACTGTTTTTT. The rearrangement uses TRBV2 and TRBJ1-4; D perhaps matches TRBD1 (6 bases). The V gene lost 0 bases and the J gene lost 0 bases, with 14 bases spanning the gap. From germline, CDR1 is SNHLY and CDR2 FYNNEI. This CDR3 spans 18 amino acids.

With regard to this clonotype: The junction differs from germline at one of its ends, possibly a read error. This rearrangement joins TRBV2 to TRBJ1-5, with D tentatively TRBD1 (6 bases). CDR3 length: 15 amino acids. The germline CDR1 and CDR2 sequences are SNHLY and FYNNEI. CDR3 in amino acids: CASSGQVDGNRPQHF. The CDR3 DNA sequence: TGTGCCAGCAGTGGACAGGTGGATGGCAATCGGCCCCAGCATTTT.

The sample holds many counts of this clonotype. The J gene is TRBJ2-5, the V gene TRBV6-2 or TRBV6-3; D unresolved. Trimming pared 6 bases from V and 5 bases from J, leaving 16 bases between. CDR3 size: 14 residues. Germline-derived CDR1 and CDR2 are MNHEY and SVGEGT. The CDR3 coding sequence is TGTGCCAGCAGGCCATCCTCGCCCCGCGAGACCCAGTACTTC. Protein sequence: CASRPSSPRETQYF.

This clonotype has a single count. V is TRBV5-1 and J is TRBJ2-1; D could derive from TRBD1 or TRBD2 (5 bases each). CDR1 and CDR2 from the germline V gene are SGHRS and YFSETQ. CDR3 size: 17 residues. The ends were cut back, 0 bases at V and 12 bases at J, with 25 bases in the middle. CDR3 DNA: TGCGCCAGCAGCTTGGGTGCAGGGAGCGAGTCCACAGATACGCAGTTCTTC. Amino acids: CASSLGAGSESTDTQFF.

This clonotype was observed a single time. The junction differs from germline at one of its ends, possibly a read error. The gene calls are TRBV20-1 and TRBJ1-2; tentative D call: TRBD1 (6 bases). The CDR3 is made up of 13 amino acids. The V gene's germline CDR1 is DFQATT and CDR2 SNEGSKA (reference sequence). CDR3 nucleotide sequence: TGCAGTGCCTCCGGGACAAAAGCCCATGGCTGCACCTTC. This codes for CSASGTKAHGCTF.

The CDR3: CSARWGQGDSPLHF. DNA for the CDR3: TGCAGTGCTAGATGGGGACAGGGCGATTCACCCCTCCACTTT. The rearrangement uses TRBV20-1 and TRBJ1-6; 9 bases align to TRBD1. The CDR3 length is 14 residues. Germline values: CDR1 DFQATT, CDR2 SNEGSKA (reference sequence). Trimming cost V 2 bases and J 8 bases; bases outside gene matches: 4.

There are many counts of this clonotype. This chain links TRBV5-5 with TRBJ2-5; tentatively, D is TRBD2 (7 bases). Germline V gene lookup returns CDR1 SGHKS and CDR2 YYEKEE (reference sequence). The ends were cut back, 4 bases at V and 4 bases at J, with 14 bases in the middle. The CDR3 is made up of 14 amino acids. CDR3 protein: CASSRGAGRETQYF. The CDR3 DNA sequence: TGTGCCAGCAGCCGGGGGGCAGGGAGAGAGACCCAGTACTTC.

In its sample, this clonotype was seen many times. The V gene is TRBV5-1, the J gene TRBJ2-5; D gene ambiguous. Trimming took 0 bases from V and 0 from J, leaving 6 bases between them. The germline V gene encodes CDR1 SGHRS and CDR2 YFSETQ. The CDR3 is made up of 14 amino acids. The CDR3 here is CASSLVAYQETQYF. Written as DNA, the CDR3 is TGCGCCAGCAGCTTGGTCGCGTACCAAGAGACCCAGTACTTC. The full variable domain, rest sourced from reference TRBV5-1 and TRBJ2-5, is KAGVTQTPRYLIKTRGQQVTLSCSPISGHRSVSWYQQTPGQGLQFLFEYFSETQRNKGNFPGRFSGRQFSNSRSEMNVSTLELGDSALYLCASSLVAYQETQYFGPGTRLLVL.

This clonotype was seen repeatedly, ten times or more. The genes are TRBV7-3 and TRBJ2-1; 7 bases align to TRBD1. This CDR3 region has 14 residues. V gave up 3 bases and J gave up 7 bases; unmatched junction bases: 6. CDR1 is SGHTA and CDR2 is FQGTGA in the germline V gene. This CDR3 is CASSFATGTNEQFF. The CDR3 DNA is TGTGCCAGCAGCTTCGCGACAGGGACAAATGAGCAGTTCTTC.

Ten or more counts support this clonotype. This chain joins TRBV5-1 and TRBJ2-3; D is unresolved. This CDR3 comprises 18 residues. Germline CDR1 and CDR2: SGHRS and YFSETQ. Trimming took off 5 bases at V and 0 bases at J, with 22 bases between the two ends. CDR3 sequence (DNA): TGCGCCAGCAGACCTCTAACACCGACCCTGGACAGCACAGATACGCAGTATTTT. Encoded protein: CASRPLTPTLDSTDTQYF.

The chain combines TRBV10-3 with TRBJ2-7; 8 bases agree with TRBD1. CDR3 length: 13 residues. J was trimmed by 3 bases and V by 7 bases; bases with no gene match: 5. CDR1 and CDR2 (germline): ENHRY, SYGVKD. The CDR3 region has the DNA TGTGCCATCAACGGGACAGGTCTCTACGAGCAGTACTTC. Its translation: CAINGTGLYEQYF.

There are many counts of this clonotype. The chain joins TRBV7-8 to TRBJ2-2; D remains ambiguous. The CDR3 length is 13 residues. The V end lost 5 bases, the J end lost 6 bases, and 10 bases lay between the germline ends. CDR1 and CDR2 (germline): SGHVS, FQNEAQ. The CDR3 loop is CASSLEISGELFF. Here the CDR3 DNA reads TGTGCCAGCAGCCTCGAGATTTCCGGGGAGCTGTTTTTT.

The J gene is TRBJ1-1, the V gene TRBV7-2; D unclear. Germline values: CDR1 SGHTA, CDR2 FQGNSA. Trimming took off 5 bases at V and 1 base at J, with 8 bases between the two ends. The CDR3 length is 13 residues. The CDR3, as DNA: TGTGCCAGCAGCCTTAAGGCGAACACTGAAGCTTTCTTT. Encoded protein: CASSLKANTEAFF.

As to this clonotype: Sequence at one end of the junction differs from germline and may be a read error. The rearrangement links TRBV20-1 to TRBJ1-5; tentatively, D is TRBD1 (5 bases). The CDR3 has 11 residues. Germline V gene lookup returns CDR1 DFQATT and CDR2 SNEGSKA (reference sequence). In nucleotides, the CDR3 is TGCAGTGCTAGGGACATAGAGCCCCAGCCTTTT. This gives the protein CSARDIEPQPF.

This clonotype has a count of ten or more. V and J are TRBV7-9 and TRBJ2-1; D is perhaps TRBD1 (6 bases). V shed 4 bases and J shed 5 bases, with 18 bases lying between them. Germline CDR1 and CDR2: SEHNR and FQNEAQ (reference sequence). The CDR3 runs 16 residues. As DNA, the CDR3 is TGTGCCAGCAGCTCTGGGGGCAGCGCCCCAAACAATGAGCAGTTCTTC. It is translated as CASSSGGSAPNNEQFF.

V and J are TRBV25-1 and TRBJ1-4, with 12 bases that match TRBD1. Germline CDR1 MGHDK, CDR2 SYGVNS. The V segment lost 3 bases and the J segment 3 bases; nucleotides outside the gene matches: 5. The CDR3 extends over 17 amino acids. CDR3 loop: CASSEGDRGQANEKLFF. The CDR3 nucleotides read TGTGCCAGCAGTGAGGGGGACAGGGGGCAAGCTAATGAAAAACTGTTTTTT.